This is a list of T cell receptor beta chains from one sample in a study of cytomegalovirus exposure and HLA in healthy donors. This table comes from immunoSEQ multiplex PCR, and its TCRdb copy is limited to in-frame clones, with some not included. The sample records 60,000 to 70,000 clones, 60% to 70% being singletons. Sequenced input: PBMCs. The receptors stem from a man in his forties or fifties in good health and CMV-seropositive. CDR3s include the opening cysteine and the closing phenylalanine or tryptophan. The D gene is left open where the match is weak. Clone size is shown for a subset of rows, as once, few, many or a class of expanded clone.

>TRBV5-1|TRBD1|.|TRBJ2-7
TGCGCCAGCAGCGTAACGGGACAGGGTTTGGAGCAGTACTTC
CASSVTGQGLEQYF
>TRBV7-9|.|.|TRBJ1-1
TGTGCCAGCAGGTGGGGGGACACTGAAGCTTTCTTT
CASRWGDTEAFF
>TRBV13|.|.|TRBJ1-4
TGTGCCAGCAGCTTCTCGGGTCTGGGAGCCCCCAATGAAAAACTGTTTTTT
CASSFSGLGAPNEKLFF
>TRBV2|TRBD2|.|TRBJ2-1
TGTGCCAGCACCAGGACTAGCCCAACTCCCTACAATGAGCAGTTCTTC
CASTRTSPTPYNEQFF
>TRBV6-5|.|.|TRBJ2-1
TGTGCCAGCAGTTACTCGCCGCAGGGATCCTACAATGAGCAGTTCTTC
CASSYSPQGSYNEQFF
>TRBV4-3|TRBD1|few|TRBJ1-3
TGCGCCAGCAGCCAAGAACTTCTGGGACAGGGATTGATTGGAAACACCATATATTTT
CASSQELLGQGLIGNTIYF
>TRBV7-9|TRBD2|.|TRBJ2-1
TGTTCCAGCAGCTTAGCGTGGTCGGGGACTAGTAACAATGAGCAGTTCTTC
CSSSLAWSGTSNNEQFF
>TRBV19|.|.|TRBJ1-5
TGTGCCAGTAGTATAGATCTTTTTTCCCAGCATTTT
CASSIDLFSQHF
>TRBV6-5|.|.|TRBJ2-7
TGTGCCAGCAGTGAAAGGAGGTCCGACCAGCAGTACTTC
CASSERRSDQQYF
>TRBV10-2|TRBD2|.|TRBJ2-7
TGCGCCAGCAGTGGAACTAGCGGGGTGTACGAGCAGTACTTC
CASSGTSGVYEQYF
>TRBV18|TRBD1|.|TRBJ1-6
TGTGCCAGCTCACCAAGGGACAGGGACTATAATTCACCCCTCCACTTT
CASSPRDRDYNSPLHF